The 30 T cell receptor beta chains below come from one sample, sequenced in a study of blood T cell repertoires in COVID-19. Sequencing used immunoSEQ multiplex PCR; TCRdb keeps in-frame clones, though not all of them. The table shows around 190,000 clones, with 84% occurring only once. The material sequenced was PBMCs or T cells enriched from blood (not recorded which). The receptor source for this set is a woman younger than 45 who had been exposed to COVID-19.

This chain links TRBV19 with TRBJ1-4, with TRBD1 matching over 9 bases. The CDR3 contains 17 residues. Looked up from germline, CDR1 is LNHDA and CDR2 is SQIVND (reference sequence). Losses at the gene ends were 3 bases for V and 0 bases for J; bases not matched to a gene: 5. The CDR3 DNA reads TGTGCCAGTAGTATGGGACAGGGCCAATCAACTAATGAAAAACTGTTTTTT. Amino acid sequence: CASSMGQGQSTNEKLFF. The variable domain in full, completed from reference TRBV19 and TRBJ1-4, reads DGGITQSPKYLFRKEGQNVTLSCEQNLNHDAMYWYRQDPGQGLRLIYYSQIVNDFQKGDIAEGYSVSREKKESFPLTVTSAQKNPTAFYLCASSMGQGQSTNEKLFFGSGTQLSVL.

This chain uses TRBV2 with TRBJ1-5; TRBD1 is a possible D gene (5 bases). In germline, CDR1 is SNHLY, CDR2 FYNNEI. The CDR3 covers 13 residues. V lost 7 bases to trimming and J lost 6 bases, with 13 bases between them. DNA for the CDR3: TGTGCCAGCAAAGTGGGGCAGGGTCAGCCCCAGCATTTT. Translation: CASKVGQGQPQHF.

The chain has TRBV10-3 and TRBJ2-7, with a possible D match to TRBD1 (6 bases). V was pared by 0 bases and J by 3 bases, with 24 bases between. Per germline, CDR1 ENHRY and CDR2 SYGVKD. This CDR3 is built from 19 residues. The CDR3 DNA sequence: TGTGCCATCAGTGAGTCAGTGAGGCCGTCGGGGAGAGGGGGCTACGAGCAGTACTTC. Translated: CAISESVRPSGRGGYEQYF.

The chain employs TRBV4-1 and TRBJ2-7; maybe TRBD2 (5 bases). This CDR3 region has 14 residues. V gave up 3 bases and J gave up 8 bases, with 17 bases separating them. Germline CDR1 is MGHRA and CDR2 is YSYEKL. CDR3 protein: CASSQAADLSKQYF. DNA of the CDR3: TGCGCCAGCAGCCAGGCAGCGGACCTCTCCAAGCAGTACTTC.

The chain joins TRBV7-8 to TRBJ2-7, with TRBD2 as a possible D gene (5 bases). Trimming took off 1 base at V and 6 bases at J, with 13 bases between the two ends. Germline-derived CDR1 and CDR2 are SGHVS and FQNEAQ. The CDR3 runs 14 residues. The CDR3 sequence is CASSLGLSGGEQYF. The DNA for the CDR3 is TGTGCCAGCAGCTTAGGATTGAGCGGAGGCGAGCAGTACTTC. The complete variable domain, with remaining parts taken from reference TRBV7-8 and TRBJ2-7, reads GAGVSQSPRYKVAKRGQDVALRCDPISGHVSLFWYQQALGQGPEFLTYFQNEAQLDKSGLPSDRFFAERPEGSVSTLKIQRTQQEDSAVYLCASSLGLSGGEQYFGPGTRLTVT.

V is TRBV18 and J is TRBJ1-2; D is uncertain. This CDR3 comprises 15 residues. Germline CDR1 is KGHSH and CDR2 is LQKENI. V was cut by 0 bases and J by 0 bases, with 8 bases left in between. CDR3: CASSPPAGANYGYTF. The CDR3 nucleotides read TGTGCCAGCTCACCACCGGCGGGAGCTAACTATGGCTACACCTTC. Complete variable domain (other parts from reference TRBV18 and TRBJ1-2): NAGVMQNPRHLVRRRGQEARLRCSPMKGHSHVYWYRQLPEEGLKFMVYLQKENIIDESGMPKERFSAEFPKEGPSILRIQQVVRGDSAAYFCASSPPAGANYGYTFGSGTRLTVV.

The V call is TRBV12-3 or TRBV12-4, the J call TRBJ1-5, with TRBD1 as a possible D gene (5 bases). The CDR3 contains 13 residues. V lost 6 bases, J lost 5 bases, and 11 bases lay in between. CDR3 in amino acids: CASSPGGDQPQHF. CDR3 DNA sequence: TGTGCCAGCAGCCCGGGGGGGGATCAGCCCCAGCATTTT.

This chain links TRBV24-1 with TRBJ2-7; D is possibly TRBD1 (6 bases). Germline-derived CDR1 and CDR2 are KGHDR and SFDVKD. CDR3 length: 18 residues. V gave up 5 bases and J gave up 5 bases, with 27 bases separating them. CDR3 in DNA: TGTGCCACCAGTGTAACCCCCCCCAAACCTTGGGACACCCACGAGCAGTACTTC. Amino acids: CATSVTPPKPWDTHEQYF.

This clone was seen many times. The chain links TRBV3-1 (or the pseudogene TRBV3-2) to TRBJ2-1; TRBD2 aligns across 7 bases. The J segment lost 5 bases and the V segment lost 0 bases, leaving 4 bases of the junction unmatched. The CDR3 spans 15 residues. Germline V lookup: CDR1 LGHDT, CDR2 YNNKEL (reference sequence). CDR3 DNA sequence: TGTGCCAGCAGCCAAGACGGGGGGATCCACAATGAGCAGTTCTTC. Translation gives CASSQDGGIHNEQFF.

The chain joins TRBV12-3 or TRBV12-4 to TRBJ1-3; D possibly corresponds to TRBD1 (5 bases). The V and J ends lost 6 bases and 9 bases respectively, with 12 bases between them. The CDR3 loop spans 12 amino acids. CDR3 sequence reads: CASRSQGSTIYF. As DNA, the CDR3 is TGTGCCAGCAGGTCCCAGGGCAGCACCATATATTTT.

The chain joins TRBV4-2 to TRBJ1-1; D gene ambiguous. The V and J ends lost 0 bases and 1 base respectively, with 6 bases between them. Germline loops: CDR1 LGHNA, CDR2 YNFKEQ. This CDR3 contains 14 residues. In DNA, the CDR3 is TGTGCCAGCAGCCAAGACCGACAGAACACTGAAGCTTTCTTT. This gives the protein CASSQDRQNTEAFF.

This chain joins TRBV11-2 and TRBJ2-7; tentative D call: TRBD2 (6 bases). This CDR3 is 15 amino acids long. Germline assignment: CDR1 SGHAT and CDR2 FQNNGV. Trimming cost V 3 bases and J 3 bases, with 15 bases left between them. CDR3 protein: CASSFNSGEVYEQYF. The DNA of the CDR3 is TGTGCCAGCAGCTTCAATTCGGGGGAGGTCTACGAGCAGTACTTC.

The rearrangement joins TRBV27 to TRBJ1-1, with D tentatively TRBD1 (5 bases). The CDR3 consists of 14 residues. The germline CDR1 and CDR2 sequences are MNHEY and SMNVEV (reference sequence). The V end was cut by 5 bases, the J end by 2 bases, with 12 bases between. The CDR3 DNA follows: TGTGCCAGCAGTCTCCAGGGAAGTAACACTGAAGCTTTCTTT. Translated: CASSLQGSNTEAFF.

The V and J genes are TRBV12-5 and TRBJ2-2, with TRBD1 identical over 11 bases. J was trimmed by 6 bases and V by 7 bases; bases with no gene match: 7. Germline V CDR1 and CDR2: LGHNT, FRNRAP. This CDR3 has 15 amino acids. The CDR3 DNA reads TGTGCTAGTGTGTCGGGGACAGGGGGTCCCGGGGAGCTGTTTTTT. Protein sequence: CASVSGTGGPGELFF.

This clone is a singleton in its sample. The V call is TRBV19, the J call TRBJ1-5, with D unresolved. V lost 6 bases to trimming and J lost 7 bases, with 10 bases between them. This CDR3 has 12 amino acids. Germline values: CDR1 LNHDA, CDR2 SQIVND (reference sequence). In DNA, the CDR3 is TGTGCCAGTAGGGAGGGTCTACAGCCCCAGCATTTT. It encodes CASREGLQPQHF.

The chain links TRBV27 to TRBJ2-2, with a possible D match to TRBD1 (6 bases). Germline CDR1 is MNHEY and CDR2 is SMNVEV (reference sequence). The CDR3 runs to 15 residues. The ends were cut back, 5 bases at V and 0 bases at J, with 10 bases in the middle. CDR3 amino acids: CASSPTGPNTGELFF. The CDR3 bases are TGTGCCAGCAGTCCTACAGGGCCGAACACCGGGGAGCTGTTTTTT.

The chain recombines TRBV27 with TRBJ1-4; tentative D call: TRBD1 (6 bases). CDR1 MNHEY and CDR2 SMNVEV come from the germline V gene (reference sequence). The CDR3 runs 14 residues. Trimming left V 6 bases short and J 4 bases short, with 12 bases between. The CDR3 coding sequence is TGTGCCAGCAGACCACAGGGAAGTAATGAAAAACTGTTTTTT. It yields the protein CASRPQGSNEKLFF.

This sequence joins TRBV27 and TRBJ2-4; D possibly corresponds to TRBD2 (5 bases). The V end lost 7 bases, the J end lost 10 bases, and 11 bases lay between the germline ends. This CDR3 is 11 amino acids long. Germline V gene lookup returns CDR1 MNHEY and CDR2 SMNVEV (reference sequence). The CDR3 region is CASKGLAIQYF. The CDR3 DNA follows: TGTGCCAGCAAAGGGCTAGCTATTCAGTACTTC.

The V and J genes are TRBV6-1 and TRBJ1-2; 8 bases are a match to TRBD1. J lost 8 bases, V lost 0 bases, and 26 bases had no gene match. The germline V gene has CDR1 MNHNS and CDR2 SASEGT. This CDR3 region has 21 residues. The CDR3 DNA follows: TGTGCCAGCAGTGAAGCGGGACAGGAGGCCGGGGGCTACTGGCTTACGGGGGGCTACACCTTC. The encoded protein is CASSEAGQEAGGYWLTGGYTF.

The chain combines TRBV30 with TRBJ2-7, with D unresolved. Between the trimmed V and J ends, which lost 3 bases and 4 bases, there was a span of 13 bases. The CDR3 runs to 13 residues. Germline CDR1 reads GTSNPN; CDR2 reads SVGIG (reference sequence). CDR3 region: CAWSGTRHYEQYF. The CDR3 region has the DNA TGTGCCTGGAGCGGTACTCGTCATTACGAGCAGTACTTC.

V usage is TRBV4-3 and J usage is TRBJ2-2; weak D call: TRBD1 (6 bases). Germline V gene data show CDR1 as LGHNA and CDR2 as YSLEER. CDR3 length: 17 residues. V was shortened by 4 bases and J by 10 bases, with 25 bases between the two germline ends. CDR3 in DNA: TGCGCCAGCAGCCTTGGGCTCTCGACAGGTCTGCCCGAGGAGCTGTTTTTT. Encoded protein: CASSLGLSTGLPEELFF.

This sequence joins TRBV7-6 and TRBJ1-1; D is perhaps TRBD1 (5 bases). Trimming took 0 bases from V and 3 from J, leaving 14 bases between them. CDR1 and CDR2 from the germline V gene are SGHVS and FNYEAQ. CDR3 size: 16 residues. CDR3 loop: CASSLARGRRDTEAFF. Here the CDR3 DNA reads TGTGCCAGCAGCTTAGCACGTGGGCGCAGGGACACTGAAGCTTTCTTT.

This clone has just a few counts. The chain couples TRBV30 to TRBJ2-1; 10 bases are a match to TRBD2. Trimming took 3 bases from V and 8 from J; bases not matched to a gene: 7. The CDR3 covers 14 residues. CDR1 and CDR2 from the germline V gene are GTSNPN and SVGIG (reference sequence). CDR3 sequence: CAWRSLAGDYEQFF. The CDR3 DNA reads TGTGCCTGGAGGTCCCTAGCGGGGGACTATGAGCAGTTCTTC.

The rearrangement joins TRBV25-1 to TRBJ1-1; 7 bases match TRBD1. V shed 5 bases, J shed 6 bases, and the junction held 9 bases outside the gene matches. This CDR3 is 14 amino acids long. The germline CDR1 and CDR2 sequences are MGHDK and SYGVNS. The CDR3 here is CASSTRTGRAEAFF. CDR3 DNA: TGTGCCAGCAGTACCCGGACAGGTAGGGCTGAAGCTTTCTTT.

This clone has just one count. V and J are TRBV10-2 and TRBJ2-2; 8 bases match TRBD2. J lost 4 bases, V lost 0 bases, and 10 bases had no gene match. From germline, CDR1 is WSHSY and CDR2 SAAADI. This CDR3 is built from 18 residues. The CDR3 here is CASSESTLAGGSTGELFF. The CDR3 DNA follows: TGCGCCAGCAGTGAGTCGACTCTGGCGGGGGGAAGCACCGGGGAGCTGTTTTTT.

The rearrangement uses TRBV2 and TRBJ1-2; D remains unclear. Germline V gives CDR1 SNHLY, CDR2 FYNNEI. This CDR3 comprises 12 residues. V lost 4 bases and J lost 2, with 5 bases in between. The CDR3, as DNA: TGTGCCAGCAGTGTCACAAACTATGGCTACACCTTC. Translation gives CASSVTNYGYTF. The variable domain in full, with the rest retrieved from reference TRBV2 and TRBJ1-2, is EPEVTQTPSHQVTQMGQEVILRCVPISNHLYFYWYRQILGQKVEFLVSFYNNEISEKSEIFDDQFSVERPDGSNFTLKIRSTKLEDSAMYFCASSVTNYGYTFGSGTRLTVV.

This chain uses TRBV11-2 with TRBJ2-7, with TRBD1 as a possible D gene (5 bases). CDR3 length: 15 amino acids. V lost 0 bases and J 5 bases, leaving 14 bases between the germline ends. Germline lookup yields CDR1 SGHAT and CDR2 FQNNGV. The DNA for the CDR3 is TGTGCCAGCAGCTTAGATGCAACTCCAGGGAACGAGCAGTACTTC. Protein: CASSLDATPGNEQYF.

The V and J genes are TRBV21-1 and TRBJ1-4. TRBV21-1 is an annotated pseudogene. CDR3 size: 19 residues. The CDR3 loop is CASSKGQAGISGIVEKLFF. DNA of the CDR3: TGTGCCAGCAGCAAAGGGCAGGCCGGGATTAGTGGGATAGTTGAAAAACTGTTTTTT.

A single count supports this clone. This sequence joins TRBV9 and TRBJ2-2, with TRBD1 matching 7 bases. Germline assignment: CDR1 SGDLS and CDR2 YYNGEE. The length of the CDR3 is 13 residues. The ends lost 4 bases at V and 8 bases at J; junction bases unmatched: 5. The CDR3 DNA reads as TGTGCCAGCAGCCAGACAGGGAAGGGGGAGCTGTTTTTT. Translation gives CASSQTGKGELFF.

The chain combines TRBV7-9 with TRBJ1-2; D unresolved. Germline CDR1 SEHNR, CDR2 FQNEAQ (reference sequence). The CDR3 length is 14 residues. Trimming cost V 5 bases and J 8 bases, with 18 bases left between them. The CDR3 is CASSPREFTWGYTF. The CDR3 DNA sequence: TGTGCCAGCAGCCCCCGGGAGTTTACGTGGGGCTACACCTTC.